This TCR beta chain was identified during a study of cytomegalovirus exposure and HLA in healthy donors (dated by TCRdb to about 2017). A note on the overall study: An earlier analysis of 587 of the donors reported 276 Gb of sequence data and 95 million to 140 million unique TCR beta sequences obtained from about 200 million T cells. About 280 gigabases of sequencing data and around 85 million unique TCR sequences made up an early release that covered fewer than 650 HLA-typed donors. Among the roughly 400 genotyped donors, approximately 81% belonged to the genetic ancestry cluster associated with self-reported Caucasian donors. The study aimed to test whether signatures of past pathogen exposure could be identified by cataloging public T cell receptors. The study profiled the T cell repertoires of 500 to 800 subjects by immunosequencing and related them to cytomegalovirus serostatus. Along with the roughly 700-subject first cohort, a separate validation cohort of over a hundred different subjects was used. To predict cytomegalovirus infection status, the study combined high-throughput TCR immunosequencing, statistical association of individual TCRs with disease status, and machine learning. In a later analysis, previously published TCR beta repertoires from several hundred donors were re-analyzed and high-resolution HLA genotyping was added so that TCR occurrence patterns could be studied. The later analysis used no new phenotypic data to find candidate immune exposures, relying instead on TCR beta sequences and their occurrence across donors. To decide whether each TCR beta V gene segment behaved as functional or pseudogenic, an earlier analysis of approximately 620 of the donors relied on high-throughput TCR beta sequencing. Alongside the repertoire data, information on donor age, sex, ethnicity and CMV serostatus was compiled. Genome-wide SNP genotypes for about 65% of the roughly 670 donors were used in a later genetic analysis, which treated that subset as a discovery cohort. All discovery cohort repertoires had been generated on a single sequencing platform. HLA typing covered class I and class II loci at four-digit resolution. The number of donors typed differed by locus, with 629-630 for A, B, C, DRB1 and DQB1, 522 for DQA1, 600 to 610 for DPA1, and about 450 for DPB1. About 5 DR-DQ haplotypes were handled as single units for association and clustering, since linkage in the cohort was strong. Among around 400 genotyped donors of the cohort, an average of roughly 230,000 unique TCR beta nucleotide sequences was sequenced per donor, of which about 20% were non-productive. General conclusions and limits of the study: Sequencing depth was assumed to be roughly uniform across donors in the presence/absence analyses, though that assumption may not hold. This cohort had only TCR beta chains sequenced, and the lack of alpha or paired-chain data limited which features could be detected. The earlier analysis of 450 to 700 of the donors excluded 15 to 20 rarely observed V segments, including chromosome 9 orphons, because counts were too low. V-gene and J-gene trimming of TCR beta chains was associated with a missense DCLRE1C variant in a later genetic analysis, and the association was replicated in an independent cohort. In a later analysis, the rate of TCR association differed among HLA loci, with DRB1 alleles having the most associated TCRs and HLA-C alleles having the fewest. In a later genetic analysis, fewer N-insertions in productive TCRs were reported among donors in an Asian-associated ancestry cluster than the approximately 670-donor mean. When HLA alleles, especially DR and DQ, strongly co-occurred, attributing TCR associations to individual alleles was difficult. According to a later analysis, most CMV-associated TCR beta chains appeared to be HLA-restricted, and the HLA associations seemed to be driven largely by CMV exposure. Correlated functional status among segregating V segments might be attributable to linkage disequilibrium, but an unknown experimental factor could not be ruled out. Three of the identified cytomegalovirus-associated TCR beta chains were confirmed in vitro to be specific for cytomegalovirus antigens. Compared with equally common non-associated chains, HLA-associated TCR beta chains in a later analysis were more clonally expanded and had lower generation probabilities. The authors suggested that the approach could potentially be extended to other disease states and immunological phenotypes. HLA typing was unavailable for some donors at each locus, so association tests used only the typed subset. Several of the top co-occurrence clusters appeared to be linked to parvovirus B19, influenza, CMV and Epstein-Barr virus, according to a later analysis. Immune exposure information for the cohort was limited to CMV serostatus. In an earlier analysis of around 500 of the donors, most TCR beta V segments appeared in productive rearrangements about 87% or about 30% of the time, broadly matching IMGT annotations. The classifier was reported to diagnose cytomegalovirus status with high specificity and sensitivity in both the original cohort and the validation cohort. Some IMGT-functional V segments, including TRBV6-2 and TRBV6-3, could not be told apart with the 87-base-pair reads, so those segments were excluded. The sequencing pipeline was judged likely to have produced a cluster of highly shared sequence variants as a technical artifact. A total of 150 to 200 TCR beta chains were listed by the study as associated with cytomegalovirus. Most TCR sequences were observed very rarely across donors, whereas some public TCRs were present in many individuals. A further reported finding was that TCR beta sequences accurately predicted the HLA-A and HLA-B alleles for most subjects in the first cohort. A later analysis associated some 17,000 TCR beta sequences with specific HLA alleles at a false discovery rate of 0.05.

Trimmed from V: 2 bases; trimmed from J: 2 bases; junction bases lacking a gene match: 9. CDR3 length: 16 amino acids, cysteine to phenylalanine. Solely the CDR3 DNA is kept, with 48 bases framed from the first base. In the germline V gene, CDR1 corresponds to LGHNA and CDR2 to YSLEER. Libraries were made using the immunoSEQ multiplex PCR assay. A mixture of 60 forward primers for TCR Vbeta segments and 13 reverse primers for TCR Jbeta segments was used in the multiplex PCR. Amplification of the CDR3 region of rearranged TCR beta genes was performed with a multiplex PCR assay on genomic DNA. The amplified TCR beta libraries were sequenced on the Illumina HiSeq System as 87-base-pair reads. As for how the authors treated the data: A later analysis counted some 80 million unique TCR beta chains across the 640 or so repertoires, and approximately 11 million of these chains were shared by at least two donors. A nearest-neighbor algorithm error-corrected the raw reads and collapsed the reads into unique sequences, merging closely related sequences to remove PCR and sequencing errors. CDR3 sequences were aligned to IMGT reference sequences to assign V, D and J gene segments. Each retained sequence needed at least a six-nucleotide match to both a V gene segment and a J gene segment. A rearrangement counted as productive if the CDR3 had no stop codons and remained in frame with V and J, and every other rearrangement counted as non-productive. CDR3 was defined by IMGT convention, running from the second conserved V-encoded cysteine to the conserved J-encoded phenylalanine. In an earlier analysis of 587 of the donors, sequences lacking an unambiguous match to a single V gene segment were excluded. An earlier analysis of just under 600 of the donors called V segments functional above 56.7% productive rearrangements and segregating when the between-donor standard deviation exceeded 5%. A statistical classification framework was developed to diagnose cytomegalovirus status using the catalog of TCR beta chain sequences. V and J gene assignment, in a later analysis, came from comparing TCR nucleotide sequences with IMGT/GENE-DB human TR gene sequences. Using the TCRdist pipeline, a later analysis assigned CDR3 sequences along with most-parsimonious VDJ recombination scenarios. In a later analysis, every TCR beta chain was defined by the combination of its CDR3 amino acid sequence and its V-gene family, and reads without a unique V-gene family were dropped. In a later analysis, 500 to 700 highly shared, low-generation-probability nucleotide sequences were removed to address suspected cross-contamination and a sequencing artifact. In a later analysis, a clonal expansion index for each public chain was calculated from normalized within-repertoire ranks of inferred template counts. In a later analysis, generation probabilities were computed with a VDJ recombination model fitted to out-of-frame rearrangements, and the resulting probabilities were checked against IGoR. A later analysis scored TCR-TCR, TCR-HLA and TCR-CMV co-occurrence with hypergeometric tests, applying a repertoire-size bias correction to TCR pairs. In a later analysis, false discovery rates were estimated by permuting HLA or CMV assignments 20 times. In a later analysis, co-occurring TCRs were grouped using DBSCAN, and TCRdist sequence similarity was added for clustering within HLA-allele-positive subsets. Repertoires with fewer than 30,000 or more than 120,000 public chains, plus five repertoires with anomalous nucleotide sharing, were excluded from co-occurrence clustering. This immuneACCESS table, as held by TCRdb, lists in-frame sequences with V and J called but not all clones. Of the missing ones, under half trace to an unresolved V gene in checked studies; the others have no known cause. The V and J calls and clone size come from that table; D and trimming were worked out from the DNA. The sample includes 120,000 or so clones, with more than 75% observed a single time. Approximately 11% of the sample belongs to the ten largest clones.

The cohort was made up of about 670 healthy bone marrow donors. All cohort members were sampled while nominally healthy, although unrecorded immune exposures were likely present. The donor tested CMV seropositive, placing the donor among the approximately 290 seropositive members of the cohort. Each donor provided a peripheral blood sample, and peripheral blood mononuclear cells were used for TCR beta sequencing. Genomic DNA was extracted from the blood cell samples with the Qiagen DNeasy Blood Extraction Kit. As regards this clone: Its cognate antigen has yet to be identified. It has no much larger one-base neighbor in the sample; base qualities were not kept.

This sequence originates from a man aged 25-45 years in good health and CMV-seropositive. The chain uses TRBV4-3 and TRBJ2-7; 7 of the junction bases match TRBD2. Sequencing was carried out using PBMCs. The nucleotides are TGCGCCAGCAGCCAATCTAGCGGACCGATACCCTACGAGCAGTACTTC. This encodes CASSQSSGPIPYEQYF.